This passage covers 25 T cell receptor beta chains from one sample sequenced in a study of identical twins. TCRdb reprocessed the 5' RACE reads via MiXCR and lists one record per CDR3 protein. The sample lists 300,000 to 400,000 distinct CDR3 sequences, around 12% seen once, with around 7.8% in the top ten. The data also belong to a second study, concerning yellow fever vaccine responses in identical twins.

Sequences were obtained from CD8+ T cells sorted from blood. These receptors all come from a woman aged 18-29 years in good health.

The chain has TRBV11-2 and TRBJ2-7; D is perhaps TRBD2 (6 bases). The germline V gene encodes CDR1 SGHAT and CDR2 FQNNGV. The CDR3 extends over 14 amino acids. The ends were cut back, 6 bases at V and 7 bases at J, with 19 bases in the middle. The DNA for the CDR3 is TGTGCCAGCAGTCACGGGACGGGAGTCGGGGAGCAGTACTTC. It yields the protein CASSHGTGVGEQYF.

This clonotype turned up a few times. J is TRBJ2-7 and V is TRBV6-5; 7 nucleotides line up with TRBD1. Losses at the gene ends were 1 base for V and 3 bases for J; bases not matched to a gene: 3. Germline lookup yields CDR1 MNHEY and CDR2 SVGAGI. The CDR3 runs 14 residues. The CDR3 sequence is CASSYFGQVYEQYF. The DNA of the CDR3 is TGTGCCAGCAGTTACTTCGGACAGGTCTACGAGCAGTACTTC.

This clonotype has a handful of counts. The chain carries TRBV5-6 and TRBJ2-5; D uncertain. V was pared by 2 bases and J by 3 bases, with 8 bases between. CDR1 SGHDT and CDR2 YYEEEE come from the germline V gene. This CDR3 has 13 amino acids. CDR3 coding DNA: TGTGCCAGCAGCTTTGCCTCCGAAGAGACCCAGTACTTC. This codes for CASSFASEETQYF.

CDR3 sequence: CASSRFAGGAPYNEQFF. The CDR3 coding sequence is TGTGCCAGCAGTCGATTCGCAGGGGGCGCCCCCTACAATGAGCAGTTCTTC. The chain uses TRBV12-3 or TRBV12-4 and TRBJ2-1, with 8 bases fitting TRBD1. The CDR3 is 17 amino acids. V lost 5 bases and J lost 2; bases outside the gene matches: 11.

The CDR3 bases are TGTGCCAGCGGCCGGGACAGGACATACGAGCAGTACGTC. This gives the protein CASGRDRTYEQYV. The chain joins TRBV27 to TRBJ2-7, with 8 bases lining up with TRBD1. The CDR3 contains 13 residues. V was pared by 8 bases and J by 4 bases, with 7 bases of the junction left unmatched. Germline CDR1 is MNHEY and CDR2 is SMNVEV (reference sequence).

This clonotype was detected many times. The chain uses TRBV5-6 and TRBJ2-4; D not resolved. Per the germline V gene, CDR1 is SGHDT and CDR2 is YYEEEE. The CDR3 spans 12 residues. Trimming removed 0 bases from V and 4 bases from J, with 2 bases in between. In nucleotides, the CDR3 is TGTGCCAGCAGCTTGGAGAAAAACATTCAGTACTTC. Amino acid sequence: CASSLEKNIQYF.

This rearrangement joins TRBV27 to TRBJ2-3; tentatively, D is TRBD2 (6 bases). V dropped 7 bases and J dropped 1 base, with 15 bases sitting between them. Germline V gene data show CDR1 as MNHEY and CDR2 as SMNVEV (reference sequence). This CDR3 has 15 amino acids. CDR3 residues: CASKGLPYGTDTQYF. The CDR3 region has the DNA TGTGCCAGCAAAGGACTACCCTACGGCACAGATACGCAGTATTTT.

In this sample, this clonotype turned up a few times. The chain uses TRBV20-1 and TRBJ1-2; weak D call: TRBD1 (5 bases). Deletions cut 6 bases from V and 8 bases from J, with 16 bases between. The CDR3 has 12 residues. Germline CDR1 and CDR2: DFQATT and SNEGSKA (reference sequence). The CDR3: CSAKAGTDGYTF. Written as DNA, the CDR3 is TGCAGTGCCAAGGCAGGGACCGACGGCTACACCTTC.

V gene TRBV27 combines with J gene TRBJ2-1; D might be TRBD2 (5 bases). V was pared by 5 bases and J by 4 bases, with 9 bases between. CDR1 MNHEY and CDR2 SMNVEV come from the germline V gene (reference sequence). This CDR3 comprises 13 residues. CDR3 sequence (DNA): TGTGCCAGCAGTGAGCGGATTTACAATGAGCAGTTCTTC. Its translation: CASSERIYNEQFF.

The V call is TRBV2, the J call TRBJ2-2; 10 bases agree with TRBD1. CDR1 and CDR2 (germline): SNHLY, FYNNEI. The CDR3 is 15 amino acids. The trim removed 6 bases at V and 6 bases at J, leaving 7 bases unmatched. Here the CDR3 DNA reads TGTGCCAGCAGGGGACAGGGGTATTTTTCCGGGGAGCTGTTTTTT. Its protein product is CASRGQGYFSGELFF.

The chain recombines TRBV15 with TRBJ1-4, with D unresolved. V was shortened by 0 bases and J by 8 bases, with 10 bases between the two germline ends. CDR1 is LNHNV, CDR2 YYDKDF, per germline (reference sequence). The CDR3 runs to 14 residues. In DNA form, the CDR3 reads TGTGCCACCAGCAGAGAACGGGGTAGGGAAAAACTGTTTTTT. It specifies CATSRERGREKLFF.

In this sample, this clonotype turned up a few times. The chain couples TRBV6-5 to TRBJ2-7; 12 positions match TRBD2. This CDR3 contains 15 residues. The germline V gene encodes CDR1 MNHEY and CDR2 SVGAGI. The V and J ends lost 4 bases and 5 bases, in that order; junction bases with no gene match: 6. Here the CDR3 reads CASSSRTSGTHEQYF. The CDR3 DNA sequence: TGTGCCAGCAGTTCCCGGACTAGCGGGACGCACGAGCAGTACTTC.

The chain links TRBV15 to TRBJ2-3; D unresolved. There are 13 residues in the CDR3. Germline CDR1 LNHNV, CDR2 YYDKDF (reference sequence). V was clipped by 3 bases and J by 7 bases, with 11 bases between them. CDR3 loop: CATSSRVGYTQYF. CDR3 DNA sequence: TGTGCCACCAGCAGCCGAGTGGGTTATACGCAGTATTTT. Full variable domain (remainder filled in from reference TRBV15 and TRBJ2-3): DAMVIQNPRYQVTQFGKPVTLSCSQTLNHNVMYWYQQKSSQAPKLLFHYYDKDFNNEADTPDNFQSRRPNTSFCFLDIRSPGLGDTAMYLCATSSRVGYTQYFGPGTRLTVL.

The chain is built from TRBV7-7 and TRBJ2-5, with D perhaps being TRBD1 or TRBD2 (6 bases each). Trimming stripped 5 bases from V and 5 bases from J, with 18 bases between. Germline V lookup: CDR1 SSHAT, CDR2 FNYEAQ (reference sequence). The CDR3 covers 15 residues. CDR3 sequence reads: CASSTYEGGSETQYF. Here the CDR3 DNA reads TGTGCCAGCAGCACCTACGAGGGGGGATCCGAGACCCAGTACTTC.

The chain employs TRBV12-1 and TRBJ1-6; the DNA was not compared with TRBD1, the D call given in the table. TRBV12-1 is noted as a pseudogene. The CDR3 consists of 15 residues. The chain's CDR3 is CASSAVTGTGSPLHF. CDR3 DNA sequence: TGTGCCAGCAGCGCCGTGACAGGGACGGGTTCACCCCTCCACTTT.

This clonotype has a handful of counts. The chain couples TRBV11-2 to TRBJ2-1, with D unresolved. The CDR3 has 12 residues. Germline loops: CDR1 SGHAT, CDR2 FQNNGV. Trimming stripped 8 bases from V and 0 bases from J, with 5 bases between. As DNA, the CDR3 is TGTGCCAGCCGGAACTCCTACAATGAGCAGTTCTTC. Protein sequence: CASRNSYNEQFF.

The chain combines TRBV7-9 with TRBJ2-1, with a possible D match to TRBD1 (5 bases). Trimming stripped 5 bases from V and 6 bases from J, with 8 bases between. The CDR3 is 12 amino acids. Per germline, CDR1 SEHNR and CDR2 FQNEAQ (reference sequence). The CDR3 reads CASSARVNEQFF. DNA for the CDR3: TGTGCCAGCAGCGCCAGGGTCAATGAGCAGTTCTTC.

In its sample, this clonotype was seen a few times. V and J are TRBV7-9 and TRBJ2-7, with 11 nucleotides matching TRBD2. This CDR3 has 16 residues. Looked up from germline, CDR1 is SEHNR and CDR2 is FQNEAQ (reference sequence). With V trimmed by 4 bases and J by 1 base, 6 bases remained unmatched. This chain's CDR3 is CASSSPGLAASYEQYF. CDR3 sequence (DNA): TGTGCCAGCAGCTCACCGGGACTAGCGGCATCCTACGAGCAGTACTTC.

This clonotype was seen more than once but under ten times. The chain is built from TRBV15 and TRBJ2-4, with TRBD2 as a possible D gene (6 bases). The CDR3 has 14 residues. V was trimmed by 5 bases and J by 5 bases, leaving 13 bases between them. Germline V lookup: CDR1 LNHNV, CDR2 YYDKDF (reference sequence). The CDR3 here is CATSFPAGQNIQYF. The DNA of the CDR3 is TGTGCCACCAGCTTCCCGGCGGGACAAAACATTCAGTACTTC. The full variable domain, its missing parts supplied by reference TRBV15 and TRBJ2-4, is DAMVIQNPRYQVTQFGKPVTLSCSQTLNHNVMYWYQQKSSQAPKLLFHYYDKDFNNEADTPDNFQSRRPNTSFCFLDIRSPGLGDTAMYLCATSFPAGQNIQYFGAGTRLSVL.

This clonotype was seen at least ten times. The chain combines TRBV20-1 with TRBJ2-5, with 7 bases that match TRBD1. Germline V gene lookup returns CDR1 DFQATT and CDR2 SNEGSKA (reference sequence). The CDR3 is 12 amino acids. The DNA for the CDR3 is TGCAAGGTAGCACAGGGGACCGGGACCCAGTACTTC. It codes for CKVAQGTGTQYF.

This clonotype occurred many times. The rearrangement links TRBV4-1 to TRBJ2-5; 7 nucleotides match TRBD1. The V and J ends lost 4 bases and 5 bases, in that order; junction bases with no gene match: 10. Germline V gives CDR1 MGHRA, CDR2 YSYEKL. The CDR3 runs 15 residues. The CDR3: CASSLRQGTGETQYF. The DNA for the CDR3 is TGCGCCAGCAGCCTACGACAGGGAACCGGCGAGACCCAGTACTTC.

This clonotype turned up a few times. This sequence joins TRBV29-1 and TRBJ2-1, with 7 bases identical to TRBD2. The CDR3 length is 15 residues. The germline gives CDR1 SQVTM, CDR2 ANQGSEA. The junction had 5 bases not matched to a gene; V was cut back by 3 bases and J by 0 bases. In nucleotides, the CDR3 is TGCAGCGTTGATTCTAGCGGAAGCTCCTACAATGAGCAGTTCTTC. Amino acids: CSVDSSGSSYNEQFF.

The genes are TRBV5-8 and TRBJ1-1; D is perhaps TRBD1 (5 bases). V shed 4 bases and J shed 1 base, with 11 bases lying between them. The CDR3 is 14 amino acids. CDR1 SGHTS and CDR2 YDEGEE come from the germline V gene. The CDR3 nucleotides are TGTGCCAGCAGCCGACGGGACTGGAACACTGAAGCTTTCTTT. Its translation is CASSRRDWNTEAFF.

In this sample, this clonotype turned up a few times. The chain couples TRBV27 to TRBJ1-5; D call uncertain. V was trimmed by 6 bases and J by 4 bases, leaving 19 bases between them. Germline V gives CDR1 MNHEY, CDR2 SMNVEV (reference sequence). The CDR3 has 16 amino acids. CDR3 region: CASRPPGWTDNQPQHF. In DNA, the CDR3 is TGTGCCAGCAGGCCCCCCGGGTGGACGGATAATCAGCCCCAGCATTTT.

This clonotype was seen a few times. This sequence joins TRBV28 and TRBJ2-6; no clear D. Trimming removed 2 bases at V and 3 bases at J, with 5 bases between. Per the germline V gene, CDR1 is MDHEN and CDR2 is SYDVKM. The CDR3 totals 14 residues. The CDR3 DNA is TGTGCCAGCAGTTTACATGGTGGGGCCAACGTCCTGACTTTC. Its translation: CASSLHGGANVLTF. The entire variable domain, with the rest obtained from reference TRBV28 and TRBJ2-6, is as follows: DVKVTQSSRYLVKRTGEKVFLECVQDMDHENMFWYRQDPGLGLRLIYFSYDVKMKEKGDIPEGYSVSREKKERFSLILESASTNQTSMYLCASSLHGGANVLTFGAGSRLTVL.